The present T cell receptor (beta chain) was sequenced within a study of blood T cell repertoires in COVID-19. Study in general: Both acute and convalescent COVID-19 samples were obtained from the United States, Italy and Spain. Sources were T cells, B-cell-depleted T cells, or PBMCs; the material itself was cDNA or gDNA.

In the authors' methods: How many nucleated cells were present was estimated from reference gene primer amplification. Produced via immunoSEQ multiplex PCR; TCRdb's table is partial and in-frame only. V, J and clone size are those of that table, while D and trimming were read from the DNA. The table lists over 140,000 clones, over 60% of them singletons. This TCR derives from an elderly woman with active or convalescent COVID-19. Sequenced: peripheral blood.

In DNA form, the CDR3 reads TGTGCCAGCACTCAGGGTGGGAACACTGAAGCTTTCTTT. Residues: CASTQGGNTEAFF. The V call is TRBV28, the J call TRBJ1-1; possibly TRBD1 for D (5 bases). V was trimmed by 7 bases and J by 1 base, leaving 10 bases between them. Germline V gene sequence: CDR1 MDHEN, CDR2 SYDVKM. The CDR3 runs to 13 residues.